The 31 T cell receptor beta chains listed next were all sequenced from one sample in a study of blood T cell repertoires in COVID-19. The method was immunoSEQ multiplex PCR; TCRdb's version includes in-frame clones alone and lacks a portion of them. The repertoire holds approximately 180,000 clones, with roughly 89% as singletons. Input material: PBMCs or T cells enriched from blood (not recorded which). These receptors all stem from a woman between 40 and 50 years old with acute COVID-19.

This clone occurred a few times. This sequence joins TRBV24-1 and TRBJ1-5, with D possibly being TRBD1 (5 bases). CDR1 and CDR2 (germline): KGHDR, SFDVKD. The CDR3 has 17 residues. Trimming left V 3 bases short and J 2 bases short, with 16 bases between. CDR3 DNA: TGTGCCACCAGTGATCCAGGGCGGCGGGGGTGCAATCAGCCCCAGCATTTT. Protein sequence: CATSDPGRRGCNQPQHF.

This chain joins TRBV6-2 or TRBV6-3 and TRBJ1-2; D gene unclear. Germline lookup yields CDR1 MNHEY and CDR2 SVGEGT. This CDR3 is 12 amino acids long. The V end lost 4 bases, the J end lost 8 bases, and 11 bases lay between the germline ends. CDR3 DNA sequence: TGTGCCAGCAGTTCCCCGGGTGGGGGCTACACCTTC. This gives the protein CASSSPGGGYTF.

This clone was counted a single time. This chain joins TRBV25-1 and TRBJ2-5; TRBD1 matches 8 bases. Germline assignment: CDR1 MGHDK and CDR2 SYGVNS. V gave up 7 bases and J gave up 4 bases; unmatched junction bases: 5. The CDR3 sequence is 13 residues long. The CDR3 is CASIDRGRETQYF. The DNA of the CDR3 is TGTGCCAGCATAGACAGGGGTCGAGAGACCCAGTACTTC.

V is TRBV9 and J is TRBJ2-1; 8 nucleotides line up with TRBD2. CDR1 and CDR2 from the germline V gene are SGDLS and YYNGEE. After removal of 0 bases from V and 7 bases from J, the junction contained 9 bases not matched to a gene. The length of the CDR3 is 16 residues. As DNA, the CDR3 is TGTGCCAGCAGCGTAGTCGCGCTAGCGGGTCTAAATGAGCAGTTCTTC. Translation gives CASSVVALAGLNEQFF.

The CDR3 DNA reads TGTGCCAGCAGCCAACGCTCTGGCGGGGTTGGAATCGGGGAGCTGTTTTTT. It encodes CASSQRSGGVGIGELFF. The chain employs TRBV14 and TRBJ2-2, with D perhaps matching TRBD2 (6 bases). Germline loops: CDR1 SGHDN, CDR2 FVKESK. V was shortened by 2 bases and J by 7 bases, with 20 bases between the two germline ends. This CDR3 comprises 17 residues.

This clone showed up just a few times. This chain joins TRBV19 and TRBJ1-1; TRBD1 matches 7 bases. CDR1 is LNHDA, CDR2 SQIVND, per germline (reference sequence). The CDR3 totals 15 residues. After removal of 5 bases from V and 1 base from J, the junction contained 7 bases not matched to a gene. DNA of the CDR3: TGTGCCAGTAGTCCCCGACAGGGCGGGAACACTGAAGCTTTCTTT. Translated, it gives CASSPRQGGNTEAFF.

The gene calls are TRBV29-1 and TRBJ2-4; 7 nucleotides match TRBD2. V trimming: 4 bases; J trimming: 0 bases; junction bases outside the gene matches: 3. Germline V gene lookup returns CDR1 SQVTM and CDR2 ANQGSEA. The CDR3 is made up of 14 amino acids. The CDR3 DNA follows: TGCAGCGTTGGGGGGGGGTTAGCCAAAAACATTCAGTACTTC. Translation: CSVGGGLAKNIQYF.

In DNA, the CDR3 is TGTGCCAGCAGTCCCCAGGGGGACGGAAACACCATATATTTT. Amino acid sequence: CASSPQGDGNTIYF. V is TRBV7-6 and J is TRBJ1-3; the match to TRBD1 covers 7 bases. The CDR3 is 14 residues long. Trimming at V came to 6 bases and at J to 4 bases, leaving 6 bases not matched to a gene. Germline V lookup: CDR1 SGHVS, CDR2 FNYEAQ.

This sequence joins TRBV4-3 and TRBJ1-5, with a possible D match to TRBD1 (5 bases). The germline gives CDR1 LGHNA, CDR2 YSLEER. The germline V and J ends were trimmed by 0 bases and 5 bases, with 14 bases remaining between them. The CDR3 loop spans 16 amino acids. The CDR3 spells CASSQDLGRGYQPQHF. The CDR3 region has the DNA TGCGCCAGCAGCCAAGATCTGGGGCGCGGATATCAGCCCCAGCATTTT.

This rearrangement joins TRBV27 to TRBJ2-1; TRBD2 matches at 7 bases. The CDR3 extends over 16 amino acids. Germline V gene lookup returns CDR1 MNHEY and CDR2 SMNVEV (reference sequence). Trimming took 5 bases from V and 5 from J; bases not matched to a gene: 12. CDR3 nucleotide sequence: TGTGCCAGCAGTCCCGGACTAGACCTCTTAAACAATGAGCAGTTCTTC. Its protein product is CASSPGLDLLNNEQFF.

The chain couples TRBV6-2 or TRBV6-3 to TRBJ2-3, with 8 nucleotides matching TRBD2. This CDR3 comprises 20 residues. V dropped 2 bases and J dropped 2; count of bases not matched to a gene: 18. Germline V gene lookup returns CDR1 MNHEY and CDR2 SVGEGT. CDR3 nucleotide sequence: TGTGCCAGCAGTTACGTAGGTTGGTGGATTAGCGGGGATAACACAGATACGCAGTATTTT. Translated: CASSYVGWWISGDNTDTQYF.

Note on this clone: The junction and the germline gene differ at one end; a read error may be behind it. The rearrangement uses TRBV5-4 and TRBJ1-4; D gene uncertain. Germline V gene sequence: CDR1 SGHNT, CDR2 YYREEE (reference sequence). The CDR3 spans 12 residues. CDR3 DNA sequence: TGTGCCAGCAGCTTGGATGCCGGGAGACTTTTATTT. The encoded protein is CASSLDAGRLLF. Full variable domain (rest looked up from reference TRBV5-4 and TRBJ1-4): ETGVTQSPTHLIKTRGQQVTLRCSSQSGHNTVSWYQQALGQGPQFIFQYYREEENGRGNFPPRFSGLQFPNYSSELNVNALELDDSALYLCASSLDAGRLLFGSGTQLSVL.

This clone was recorded only once. DNA of the CDR3: TGTGCCAGCAGCCAAGATCTTCGTCCAGCGGGGGGTCAAGAGACCCAGTACTTC. It encodes CASSQDLRPAGGQETQYF. The J gene is TRBJ2-5, the V gene TRBV4-2; 9 positions agree with TRBD2. CDR3 size: 18 residues. Per the germline V gene, CDR1 is LGHNA and CDR2 is YNFKEQ. J gave up 2 bases and V 0 bases, and 10 bases lay outside the gene matches.

The chain combines TRBV7-4 with TRBJ1-3; 8 bases fit TRBD1. This CDR3 is 17 amino acids long. The ends lost 2 bases at V and 4 bases at J; junction bases unmatched: 10. Germline CDR1 SGHVT, CDR2 SQSDAQ. The CDR3 region has the DNA TGTGCCAGCAGCTTAACCCTGACAGGGGTAAGCGGAAACACCATATATTTT. This gives the protein CASSLTLTGVSGNTIYF.

The chain is built from TRBV3-1 (or the pseudogene TRBV3-2) and TRBJ1-6; 8 nucleotides line up with TRBD1. The germline V gene encodes CDR1 LGHDT and CDR2 YNNKEL (reference sequence). The V gene end was trimmed by 0 bases and the J gene end by 10 bases; junction bases not matched to a gene: 5. CDR3 size: 15 residues. CDR3 nucleotides: TGTGCCAGCAGCCAAGAGGGGGACAGGATCTCACCCCTCCACTTT. This sequence encodes CASSQEGDRISPLHF.

V usage is TRBV1 and J usage is TRBJ2-3; the table gives TRBD1 as D, unverified against the DNA. TRBV1 is annotated as a pseudogene. CDR3 size: 15 residues. CDR3 DNA: TGCACCAGCAGCCAAGGAGGGGGTATCACCCACCCGCAGTATTTT. Translation gives CTSSQGGGITHPQYF.

The J gene is TRBJ2-1, the V gene TRBV7-9, with D possibly matching TRBD2 (5 bases). The CDR3 spans 15 residues. Between the trimmed V and J ends, which lost 5 bases and 2 bases, there was a span of 13 bases. Germline CDR1 is SEHNR and CDR2 is FQNEAQ (reference sequence). The CDR3 DNA reads TGTGCCAGCAGCGCGAGCGGAGCACCCTACAATGAGCAGTTCTTC. Its translation: CASSASGAPYNEQFF.

The V and J genes are TRBV19 and TRBJ1-1; D perhaps matches TRBD1 (6 bases). The CDR3 covers 13 residues. Germline lookup yields CDR1 LNHDA and CDR2 SQIVND (reference sequence). Trimming stripped 10 bases from V and 5 bases from J, with 17 bases between. Written as DNA, the CDR3 is TGTGCCACAAAAGAACAGGGCGGGACTGAAGCTTTCTTT. Protein: CATKEQGGTEAFF.

J is TRBJ1-1 and V is TRBV9; 8 positions match TRBD1. The V segment lost 4 bases and the J segment 1 base; nucleotides outside the gene matches: 6. This CDR3 comprises 15 residues. Germline V CDR1 and CDR2: SGDLS, YYNGEE. CDR3 DNA: TGTGCCAGCAGCCCGAGGACAGGGACGAACACTGAAGCTTTCTTT. It is translated as CASSPRTGTNTEAFF.

The chain employs TRBV9 and TRBJ2-3, with D perhaps matching TRBD1 (5 bases). This CDR3 contains 16 residues. Trimming pared 4 bases from V and 0 bases from J, leaving 15 bases between. Germline V lookup: CDR1 SGDLS, CDR2 YYNGEE. CDR3 sequence reads: CASSTIGATSTDTQYF. DNA of the CDR3: TGTGCCAGCAGCACAATAGGGGCAACTAGCACAGATACGCAGTATTTT. The full variable domain, in which reference TRBV9 and TRBJ2-3 provide the parts outside the CDR3, is DSGVTQTPKHLITATGQRVTLRCSPRSGDLSVYWYQQSLDQGLQFLIQYYNGEERAKGNILERFSAQQFPDLHSELNLSSLELGDSALYFCASSTIGATSTDTQYFGPGTRLTVL.

This clone came up a few times. The V gene is TRBV29-1, the J gene TRBJ2-1; weak D call: TRBD1 (5 bases). CDR1 and CDR2 from the germline V gene are SQVTM and ANQGSEA. Trimming cost V 1 base and J 0 bases, with 10 bases left between them. The length of the CDR3 is 15 residues. The CDR3 DNA reads as TGCAGCGTTGAAGGGGGCAGCAGCTCCTACAATGAGCAGTTCTTC. Translated, it gives CSVEGGSSSYNEQFF.

The rearrangement uses TRBV28 and TRBJ1-2; no clear D gene. The CDR3 has 13 residues. The germline V and J ends were trimmed by 6 bases and 5 bases, with 13 bases remaining between them. CDR1 and CDR2 (germline): MDHEN, SYDVKM. The CDR3 sequence: CASSPRPSYGYTF. CDR3 DNA: TGTGCCAGCAGCCCCAGGCCCTCTTATGGCTACACCTTC.

This chain links TRBV10-3 with TRBJ2-7, with D possibly TRBD1 on 6 matching bases. This CDR3 comprises 17 residues. The germline V gene has CDR1 ENHRY and CDR2 SYGVKD. The ends were cut back, 0 bases at V and 2 bases at J, with 17 bases in the middle. CDR3 coding DNA: TGTGCCATCAGTGAGTCGGGGGCGGCTAACTACCCCTACGAGCAGTACTTC. This gives the protein CAISESGAANYPYEQYF.

The genes are TRBV19 and TRBJ1-1; D unclear. Germline V gene data show CDR1 as LNHDA and CDR2 as SQIVND (reference sequence). The CDR3 length is 9 residues. The V and J ends lost 8 bases and 12 bases respectively, with 10 bases between them. CDR3 sequence reads: CASELMTFF. The DNA for the CDR3 is TGTGCCAGTGAACTTATGACTTTCTTT.

The chain links TRBV3-1 (or the pseudogene TRBV3-2) to TRBJ2-7; 14 nucleotides line up with TRBD2. J gave up 1 base and V 4 bases, and 3 bases lay outside the gene matches. The CDR3 is 16 residues long. Germline-derived CDR1 and CDR2 are LGHDT and YNNKEL (reference sequence). DNA for the CDR3: TGTGCCAGCAGCCTACGGACTAGCGGGGGGTCCTACGAGCAGTACTTC. Translated, it gives CASSLRTSGGSYEQYF.

The chain joins TRBV5-4 to TRBJ2-3; 8 nucleotides match TRBD2. The CDR3 consists of 14 residues. V dropped 4 bases and J dropped 8; count of bases not matched to a gene: 9. Germline loops: CDR1 SGHNT, CDR2 YYREEE (reference sequence). Written as DNA, the CDR3 is TGTGCCAGCAGCGGGGGTGGGACTAGACTTACGCAGTATTTT. As protein: CASSGGGTRLTQYF.

This clone was observed a single time. V is TRBV3-1 (or the pseudogene TRBV3-2) and J is TRBJ1-5; D is ambiguous. V was clipped by 11 bases and J by 0 bases, with 11 bases between them. The length of the CDR3 is 13 residues. From germline, CDR1 is LGHDT and CDR2 YNNKEL (reference sequence). The DNA for the CDR3 is TGTGCCGCGGGAGTAGGTAGCAATCAGCCCCAGCATTTT. It is translated as CAAGVGSNQPQHF.

The chain links TRBV10-3 to TRBJ1-6, with D unclear. The V gene lost 6 bases and the J gene lost 8 bases, with 11 bases spanning the gap. The CDR3 contains 13 residues. Per the germline V gene, CDR1 is ENHRY and CDR2 is SYGVKD. The DNA for the CDR3 is TGTGCCATCAGAACGAACATGGATTCACCCCTCCACTTT. It yields the protein CAIRTNMDSPLHF.

The rearrangement links TRBV14 to TRBJ2-7; 10 bases fit TRBD1. Germline V CDR1 and CDR2: SGHDN, FVKESK. The CDR3 consists of 14 residues. V was pared by 4 bases and J by 10 bases, with 10 bases of the junction left unmatched. The CDR3 DNA follows: TGTGCCAGCAGCCTGTCCGGGACAGGGGTTATCCAGTACTTC. Translating gives CASSLSGTGVIQYF.

This rearrangement joins TRBV5-1 to TRBJ1-2, with 9 positions matching TRBD1. In germline, CDR1 is SGHRS, CDR2 YFSETQ. The length of the CDR3 is 14 residues. Losses at the gene ends were 0 bases for V and 8 bases for J; bases not matched to a gene: 5. This chain's CDR3 is CASSLEGTGLGYTF. DNA for the CDR3: TGCGCCAGCAGCTTGGAGGGGACAGGGCTAGGCTACACCTTC.

Here the CDR3 DNA reads TGTGCCAGCAGCTTGGGGCTAGATGCCTACGAGCAGTACTTC. As protein: CASSLGLDAYEQYF. The chain combines TRBV5-4 with TRBJ2-7, with unresolved D. Germline V gene lookup returns CDR1 SGHNT and CDR2 YYREEE (reference sequence). V lost 0 bases and J 2 bases, leaving 9 bases between the germline ends. CDR3 size: 14 residues.